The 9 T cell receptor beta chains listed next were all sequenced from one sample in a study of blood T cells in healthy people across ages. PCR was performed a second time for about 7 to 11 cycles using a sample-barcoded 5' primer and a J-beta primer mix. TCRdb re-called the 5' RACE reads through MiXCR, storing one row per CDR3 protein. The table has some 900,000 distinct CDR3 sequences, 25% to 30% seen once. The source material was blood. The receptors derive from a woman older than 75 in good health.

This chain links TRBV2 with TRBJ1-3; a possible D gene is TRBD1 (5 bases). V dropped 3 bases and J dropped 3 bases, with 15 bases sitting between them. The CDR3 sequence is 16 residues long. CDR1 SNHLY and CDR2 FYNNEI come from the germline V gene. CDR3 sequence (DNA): TGTGCCAGCAGTGAGGAGCCGGCCGGGGGTGGAAACACCATATATTTT. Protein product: CASSEEPAGGGNTIYF.

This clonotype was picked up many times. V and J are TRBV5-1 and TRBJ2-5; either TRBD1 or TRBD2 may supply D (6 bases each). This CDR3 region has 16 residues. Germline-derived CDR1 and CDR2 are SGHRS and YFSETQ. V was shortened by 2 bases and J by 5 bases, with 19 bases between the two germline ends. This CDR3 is CASSFDGGPLEETQYF. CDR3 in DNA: TGCGCCAGCAGCTTCGACGGGGGCCCCTTGGAGGAGACCCAGTACTTC.

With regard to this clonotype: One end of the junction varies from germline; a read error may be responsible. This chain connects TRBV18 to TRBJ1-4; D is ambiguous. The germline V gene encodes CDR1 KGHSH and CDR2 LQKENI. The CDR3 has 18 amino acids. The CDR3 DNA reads TGTGCCAGCTCAAGGGCAGGAGCGACGCGATCGGTTAATGAAGAACTGTTTTTT. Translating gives CASSRAGATRSVNEELFF. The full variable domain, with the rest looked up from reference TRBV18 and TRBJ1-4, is NAGVMQNPRHLVRRRGQEARLRCSPMKGHSHVYWYRQLPEEGLKFMVYLQKENIIDESGMPKERFSAEFPKEGPSILRIQQVVRGDSAAYFCASSRAGATRSVNEELFFGSGTQLSVL.

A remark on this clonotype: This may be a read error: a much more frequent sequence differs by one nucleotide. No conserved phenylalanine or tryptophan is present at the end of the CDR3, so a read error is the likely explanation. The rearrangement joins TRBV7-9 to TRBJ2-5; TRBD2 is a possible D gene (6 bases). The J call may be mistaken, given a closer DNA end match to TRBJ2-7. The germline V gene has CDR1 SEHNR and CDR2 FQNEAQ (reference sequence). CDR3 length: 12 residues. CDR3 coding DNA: TGTGCCAGCAGCACGGGGGTGCGCGAGCAGTACCTC. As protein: CASSTGVREQYL.

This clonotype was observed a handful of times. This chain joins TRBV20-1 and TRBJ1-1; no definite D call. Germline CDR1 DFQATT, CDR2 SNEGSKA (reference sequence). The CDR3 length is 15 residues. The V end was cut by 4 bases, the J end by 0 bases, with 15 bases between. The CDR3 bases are TGCAGTGCTACCCTAAGAGGGTGGCTGAACACTGAAGCTTTCTTT. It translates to CSATLRGWLNTEAFF.

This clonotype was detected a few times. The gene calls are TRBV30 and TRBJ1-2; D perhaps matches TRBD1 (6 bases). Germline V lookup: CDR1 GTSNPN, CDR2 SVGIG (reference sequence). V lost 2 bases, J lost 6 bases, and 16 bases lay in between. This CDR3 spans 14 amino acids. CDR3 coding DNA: TGTGCCTGGAGTTACTCAGGGGCAGGGGATGGCTACACCTTC. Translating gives CAWSYSGAGDGYTF.

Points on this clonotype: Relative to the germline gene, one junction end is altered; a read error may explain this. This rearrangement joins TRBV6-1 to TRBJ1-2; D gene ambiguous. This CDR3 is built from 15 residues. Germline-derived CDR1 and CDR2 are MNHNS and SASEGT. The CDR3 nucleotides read TGTACCAGCAGTGAATTGGTCAGCTTTAACTATGGCTACACCTTC. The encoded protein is CTSSELVSFNYGYTF.

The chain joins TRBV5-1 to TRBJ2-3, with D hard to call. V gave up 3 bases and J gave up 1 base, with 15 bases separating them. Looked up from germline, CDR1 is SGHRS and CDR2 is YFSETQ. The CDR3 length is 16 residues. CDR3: CASSSNWGLGTDTQYF. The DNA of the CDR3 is TGCGCCAGCAGCTCGAATTGGGGATTAGGCACAGATACGCAGTATTTT.

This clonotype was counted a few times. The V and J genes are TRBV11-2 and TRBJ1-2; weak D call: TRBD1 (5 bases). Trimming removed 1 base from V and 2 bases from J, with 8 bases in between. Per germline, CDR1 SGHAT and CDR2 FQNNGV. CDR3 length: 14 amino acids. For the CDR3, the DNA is TGTGCCAGCAGCTTAGTAGACAGCAACTATGGCTACACCTTC. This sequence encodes CASSLVDSNYGYTF. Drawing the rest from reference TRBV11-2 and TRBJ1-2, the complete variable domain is EAGVAQSPRYKIIEKRQSVAFWCNPISGHATLYWYQQILGQGPKLLIQFQNNGVVDDSQLPKDRFSAERLKGVDSTLKIQPAKLEDSAVYLCASSLVDSNYGYTFGSGTRLTVV.